This record covers a single T cell receptor (beta chain). Its specificity is not known. There are 13 residues in the CDR3. The germline gives CDR1 SGHAT, CDR2 FQNNGV. Trimming removed 5 bases from V and 7 bases from J; junction bases left unmatched: 4. The data were obtained in a study of T cell responses to AZD1222 COVID-19 vaccine. Study-wide results and caveats: Rises in breadth and depth of Spike-specific TCRs came after two AZD1222 doses. The CD4 TCRs associated with vaccination extended across spike and predominated at 160-218 and 743-854. The sample set comprised mostly white British donors with more females, and clonal diversity was possibly underestimated. Every sample of the repertoires postdated the peak T cell response.

The method was immunoSEQ multiplex PCR; TCRdb's version includes in-frame clones alone and lacks a portion of them. The table includes about 110,000 clones, about 89% detected once. The V and J genes are TRBV11-2 and TRBJ1-5, with TRBD1 matching 8 bases. This specimen consisted of peripheral blood, obtained 28 days after the second AZD1222 dose. The sequence was obtained from an adult who received the AZD1222 COVID-19 vaccine. CDR3 DNA: TGTGCCAGCAGCGCAGGGGGCTTGCAGCCCCAGCATTTT. Translation gives CASSAGGLQPQHF. Based on the CDR3 plus reference TRBV11-2 and TRBJ1-5, the full variable domain is EAGVAQSPRYKIIEKRQSVAFWCNPISGHATLYWYQQILGQGPKLLIQFQNNGVVDDSQLPKDRFSAERLKGVDSTLKIQPAKLEDSAVYLCASSAGGLQPQHFGDGTRLSIL.